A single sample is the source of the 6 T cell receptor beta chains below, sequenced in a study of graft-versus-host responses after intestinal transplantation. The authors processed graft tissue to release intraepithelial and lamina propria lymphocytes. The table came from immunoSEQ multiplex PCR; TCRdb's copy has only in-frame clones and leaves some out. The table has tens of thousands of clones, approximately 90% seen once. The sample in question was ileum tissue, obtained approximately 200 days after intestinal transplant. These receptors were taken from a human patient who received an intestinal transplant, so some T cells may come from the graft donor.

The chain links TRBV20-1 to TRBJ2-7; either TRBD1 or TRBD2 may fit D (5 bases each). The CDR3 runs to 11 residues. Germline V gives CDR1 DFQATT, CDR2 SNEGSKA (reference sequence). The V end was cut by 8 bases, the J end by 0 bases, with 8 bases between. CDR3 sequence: CSKGSSYEQYF. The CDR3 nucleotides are TGCAGTAAGGGGAGCTCCTACGAGCAGTACTTC.

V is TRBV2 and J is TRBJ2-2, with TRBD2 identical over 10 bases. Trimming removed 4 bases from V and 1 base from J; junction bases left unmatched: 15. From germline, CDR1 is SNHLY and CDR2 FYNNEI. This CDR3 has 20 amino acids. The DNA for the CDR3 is TGTGCCAGCAGTGGGGTTCGGGCTAGCGGGAGCCTGTTGAACACCGGGGAGCTGTTTTTT. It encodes CASSGVRASGSLLNTGELFF.

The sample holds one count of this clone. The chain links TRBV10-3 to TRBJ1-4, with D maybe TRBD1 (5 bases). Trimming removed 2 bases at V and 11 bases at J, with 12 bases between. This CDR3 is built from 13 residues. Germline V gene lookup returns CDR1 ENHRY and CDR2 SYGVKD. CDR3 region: CAISEGGIGKLFF. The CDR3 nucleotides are TGTGCCATCAGTGAGGGGGGGATTGGGAAACTGTTTTTT.

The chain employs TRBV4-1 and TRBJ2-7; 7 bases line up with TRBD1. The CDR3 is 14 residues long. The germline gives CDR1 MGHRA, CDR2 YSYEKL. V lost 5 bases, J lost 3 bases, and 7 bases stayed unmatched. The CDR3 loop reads CASSFRQGVYEQYF. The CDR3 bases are TGCGCCAGCAGCTTCCGGCAGGGGGTCTACGAGCAGTACTTC.

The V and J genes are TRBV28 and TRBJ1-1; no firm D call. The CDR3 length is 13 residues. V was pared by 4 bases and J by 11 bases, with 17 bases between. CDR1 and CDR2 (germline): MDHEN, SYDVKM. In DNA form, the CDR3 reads TGTGCCAGCAGTTCGAGAGACGGATTCTGGGCTTTCTTT. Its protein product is CASSSRDGFWAFF.

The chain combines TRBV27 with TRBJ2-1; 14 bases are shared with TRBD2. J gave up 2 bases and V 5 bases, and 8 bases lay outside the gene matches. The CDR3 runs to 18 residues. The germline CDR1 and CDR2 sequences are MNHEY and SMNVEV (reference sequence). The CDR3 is CASSPGLAGGPPYNEQFF. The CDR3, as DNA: TGTGCCAGCAGTCCAGGACTAGCGGGAGGTCCCCCCTACAATGAGCAGTTCTTC.